This is a list of T cell receptor beta chains from one sample in a study of CD8 T cells in Susac syndrome. One entry per CDR3 protein results from TCRdb running MiXCR on the immunoSEQ multiplex PCR reads. This sample has approximately 110,000 distinct CDR3 sequences, with 90% to 95% found just once. The sequencing input was CD8+ T cells from PBMCs. All receptors come from a human donor with multiple sclerosis. The CDR3 runs from the conserved cysteine through the conserved F or W. Fields, in order: V gene, J gene, D gene, clone size, CDR3 DNA, CDR3 protein. The D gene is left open where the match is weak. Part of the rows lack a size; the others show once, few, many or a class for expanded clones.

TRBV4-2,TRBJ1-2,TRBD1,few,TGTGCCAGCAGCCAAACCTTAGGGGACAGGAGCTATGGCTACACCTTC,CASSQTLGDRSYGYTF
TRBV7-8,TRBJ1-2,.,.,TGTGCCAGCAGCCGCAAACCGGGTGGGGATGGCTACACCTTC,CASSRKPGGDGYTF
TRBV29-1,TRBJ1-1,TRBD1,.,TGCAGCGTTGAGTTTAGGGGGACAGGGAGGGTCAACACTGAAGCTTTCTTT,CSVEFRGTGRVNTEAFF
TRBV29-1,TRBJ2-7,.,once,TGCAGCGCCCGGTCGGCAGAGACCTACGAGCAGTACTTC,CSARSAETYEQYF
TRBV19,TRBJ2-7,TRBD2,.,TGTGCCAGTAGTATGAGGGACTACTACGAGCAGTACTTC,CASSMRDYYEQYF
TRBV4-1,TRBJ2-1,TRBD1,.,TGCGCCAGCAGCCAAGATTTAGGGACAGGGGGCGATGAGCAGTTCTTC,CASSQDLGTGGDEQFF
TRBV12-3/TRBV12-4,TRBJ1-1,TRBD1,once,TGTGCCAGCAGTCATAACAGGGGGCGGACTGAAGCTTTCTTT,CASSHNRGRTEAFF
TRBV6-5,TRBJ2-1,TRBD2,.,TGTGCCAGCAGTTATTTCAGGAGCGGGAGGGCCATAGACAATGAGCAGTTCTTC,CASSYFRSGRAIDNEQFF
TRBV6-5,TRBJ1-6,TRBD1,.,TGTGCCAGCAGTTACTCGAATGCGGACAGGGGTTCACCCCTCCACTTT,CASSYSNADRGSPLHF
TRBV7-2,TRBJ2-1,.,.,TGTGCCAGCAGCTTAGATTCCGACAATGAGCAGTTCTTC,CASSLDSDNEQFF
TRBV12-3/TRBV12-4,TRBJ2-3,.,.,TGTGCCAGCAGTTTCGCGGGACTGTCGGCAGATACGCAGTATTTT,CASSFAGLSADTQYF
TRBV27,TRBJ1-5,.,.,TGTGCCAGCAGTTTATCACTGGAGAGGCCCCAGCATTTT,CASSLSLERPQHF
TRBV29-1,TRBJ2-1,TRBD1,.,TGCAGCGTTTGGGACAGGGAGAAAGGGAATGAGCAGTTCTTC,CSVWDREKGNEQFF
TRBV29-1,TRBJ1-1,.,.,TGCAGCGCCGCCGAGTTCCGGAGGAACACTGAAGCTTTCTTT,CSAAEFRRNTEAFF
TRBV5-4,TRBJ2-7,.,.,TGTGCCAGCAGCTTCCAGCGGGACGAGCAGTACTTC,CASSFQRDEQYF
TRBV28,TRBJ2-7,.,.,TGTGCCAGCAGTTTCCGGGGGAACTCCTACGAGCAGTACTTC,CASSFRGNSYEQYF
TRBV5-6,TRBJ2-4,.,.,TGTGCCAGCAGCTTGGACCCATCCCTTCAGTACTTC,CASSLDPSLQYF
TRBV5-1,TRBJ1-3,.,.,TGCGCCAGCAGCTCGGGCCTCTCTGGAAACACCATATATTTT,CASSSGLSGNTIYF
TRBV12-3/TRBV12-4,TRBJ1-3,.,.,TGTGCCAGCAGCCCCGGATGGGCTGGCACCATATATTTT,CASSPGWAGTIYF
TRBV5-4,TRBJ1-2,.,.,TGTGCCAGCAGCGGGGGGACTGTATATGGCTACACCTTC,CASSGGTVYGYTF
TRBV7-2,TRBJ2-1,.,.,TGTGCCAGCAGCTTACTAGCGATCAATGAGCAGTTCTTC,CASSLLAINEQFF
TRBV10-3,TRBJ1-1,TRBD1,.,TGTGCCATCAGGGGGGACAGGGCGAACACTGAAGCTTTCTTT,CAIRGDRANTEAFF
TRBV20-1,TRBJ2-7,.,once,TGCAGTGCTCCTGCTAGGACGCCCTACGAGCAGTACTTC,CSAPARTPYEQYF
TRBV12-3/TRBV12-4,TRBJ2-1,.,.,TGTGCCAGCAGCCCCAGCGACTGGTACAATGAGCAGTTCTTC,CASSPSDWYNEQFF
TRBV5-4,TRBJ2-2,.,.,TGTGCCAGCAGCTTGACAGGGTCCGGGGAGCTGTTTTTT,CASSLTGSGELFF
TRBV6-1,TRBJ2-7,TRBD1,once,TGTGCCAGCAGTGAAAATAGGGGGACAGCTACCTACGAGCAGTACTTC,CASSENRGTATYEQYF
TRBV30,TRBJ2-5,TRBD1,.,TGTGCCTGGAGTGAGGCCAGGGGGCGTCGGGAGACCCAGTACTTC,CAWSEARGRRETQYF
TRBV29-1,TRBJ1-1,TRBD1,.,TGCAGCGTTGAAGGGGACAGGGTCCTCGGTGAAGCTTTCTTT,CSVEGDRVLGEAFF
TRBV7-6,TRBJ2-1,TRBD2,.,TGTGCCAGCAGCTTAGCAGCGGGGTACAATGAGCAGTTCTTC,CASSLAAGYNEQFF
TRBV15,TRBJ2-1,TRBD1,.,TGTGCCACCAGCCAAAGACAGGGATCCTACAATGAGCAGTTCTTC,CATSQRQGSYNEQFF
TRBV5-1,TRBJ2-7,.,.,TGCGCCAGCAGCTTGGGGGGGGATCTCTACGAGCAGTACTTC,CASSLGGDLYEQYF